This T cell receptor beta chain was recorded in a study of blood T cell dynamics during melanoma immunotherapy. Study results and limitations: Disease-control patients' PBMC repertoires became either more clonal or more diverse at W3.

As regards this clone: Its antigen is not identified.

The CDR3 runs to 15 residues. With V trimmed by 0 bases and J by 8 bases, 7 bases remained unmatched. Germline CDR1 reads SGDLS; CDR2 reads YYNGEE. This sample's time point: pre-treatment baseline. The method was immunoSEQ multiplex PCR; TCRdb's version includes in-frame clones alone and lacks a portion of them. The sample has tens of thousands of clones; around 88% are singletons. V usage is TRBV9 and J usage is TRBJ2-1, with 8 positions matching TRBD2. This TCR was sampled from a human donor with melanoma. The sample consisted of blood, taken from a patient treated with checkpoint blockade. The CDR3 sequence: CASSVAQRGSHEQFF. CDR3 coding DNA: TGTGCCAGCAGCGTAGCCCAGCGGGGGAGCCATGAGCAGTTCTTC.